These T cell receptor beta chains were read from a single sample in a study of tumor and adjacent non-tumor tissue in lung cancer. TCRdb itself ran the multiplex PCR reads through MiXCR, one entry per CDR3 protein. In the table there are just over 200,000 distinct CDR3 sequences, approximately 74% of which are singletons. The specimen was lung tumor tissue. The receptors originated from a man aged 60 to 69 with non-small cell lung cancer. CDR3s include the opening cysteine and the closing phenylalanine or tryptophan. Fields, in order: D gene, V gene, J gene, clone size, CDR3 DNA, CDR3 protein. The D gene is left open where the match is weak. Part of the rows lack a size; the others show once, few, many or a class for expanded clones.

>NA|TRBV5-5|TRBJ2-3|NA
TGTGCCAGCAGCTTTAGCTGGAGTACAGATACGCAGTATTTT
CASSFSWSTDTQYF
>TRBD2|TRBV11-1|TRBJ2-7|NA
TGTGCCAGCAGCCCGGGGACTAGCGGGGTGTCACACGAGCAGTACTTT
CASSPGTSGVSHEQYF
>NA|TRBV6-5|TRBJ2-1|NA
TGTGCAAGCACCCATTCCGAGGTGGGGGAGCAGTTCTTC
CASTHSEVGEQFF
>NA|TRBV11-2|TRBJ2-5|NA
TGTGCCAACAACTTAGACAGCCAAGAGACCCAGTACTTC
CANNLDSQETQYF
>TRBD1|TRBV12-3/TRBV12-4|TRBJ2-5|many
TGTGCCAGCGGGGGCACAGGGGCGCAGACCCAGTACTTC
CASGGTGAQTQYF
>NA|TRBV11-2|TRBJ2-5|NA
TGTGCCAGCAGCTTAATGGGACGGAGGGTCAAAGAGACCCAGTACTTC
CASSLMGRRVKETQYF
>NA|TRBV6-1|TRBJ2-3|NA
TGTGCCAGCAGTGAACACGAGAGGGCCAGGGAAGATACGCAGTATTTC
CASSEHERAREDTQYF
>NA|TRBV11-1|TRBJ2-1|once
TGTGTCAGCAGCTTACGGGGGGCAGCCTACAATGAGCAGTTCTTC
CVSSLRGAAYNEQFF
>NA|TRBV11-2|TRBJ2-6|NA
TGCGCCAGCTGTCATATCTCTGGGGTCAACGTCCTGACTTTC
CASCHISGVNVLTF
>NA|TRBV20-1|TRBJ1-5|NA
TGCTGTGCTACAACCGAGGGGCCCGGTCAGCCCCATCATTTT
CCATTEGPGQPHHF
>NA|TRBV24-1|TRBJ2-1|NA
TGTGCCACCAGTGCCCAAGGGGCGGGGAGCTACAATGAGCAGTTCTTC
CATSAQGAGSYNEQFF
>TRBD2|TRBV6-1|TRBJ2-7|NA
TGTGCCAGCAGGGGGAGGGACGGTAGCCTCTCCGAGCAGTACTTC
CASRGRDGSLSEQYF
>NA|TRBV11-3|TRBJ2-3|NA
TGTGCCAGTAGCCAGGGAGGAGATACGCATTATTTT
CASSQGGDTHYF
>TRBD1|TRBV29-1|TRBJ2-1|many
TGCAGCGTTGCCCAGGGACAGGGGACGCGGAATGAGCAGTTCTTC
CSVAQGQGTRNEQFF
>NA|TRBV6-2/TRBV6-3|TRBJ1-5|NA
TGTGCCAGCAGGAGGAGGGACGGACACTTTTTAACGCCCCAGCATTTT
CASRRRDGHFLTPQHF
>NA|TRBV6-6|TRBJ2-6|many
TGTGCCAGCAGTTACCTGGGGGCCAACGTCCTGACTTTC
CASSYLGANVLTF
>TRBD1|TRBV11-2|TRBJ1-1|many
TGTGCCAGCAGCACTGGGGACAGGATGAACACTGAAGCTTTCTTT
CASSTGDRMNTEAFF
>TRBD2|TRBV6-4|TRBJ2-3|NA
TGTGCCAGCAGTGACGGGACTAGCAGCACAGATACGCAGTATTTT
CASSDGTSSTDTQYF
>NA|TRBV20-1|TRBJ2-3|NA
TGCAGTGTACCCAGGGGCACAGATATGCAGTATTTT
CSVPRGTDMQYF
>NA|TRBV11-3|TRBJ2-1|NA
TGTGCCAGCAGCCGAACAGTCGCCAATGAGCAGTTCTTC
CASSRTVANEQFF
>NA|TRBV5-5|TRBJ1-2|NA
TGTGCCGGCAGCTTGGGACAACCCAACTATGGCTACACCTTC
CAGSLGQPNYGYTF
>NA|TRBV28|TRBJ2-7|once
TGTGCCAGCAGGAATCCGGGACAAGTCTACGAGCAGTACTTC
CASRNPGQVYEQYF
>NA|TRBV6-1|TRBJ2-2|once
TGTGCCAACAGTGCCCTCGAGGACACCGGGGAGCTGTTTTTT
CANSALEDTGELFF
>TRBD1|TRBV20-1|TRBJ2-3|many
TGCAGTGCTAGCTCCGGGACAGGGGTAACTAGCACAGATACGCAGTATTTT
CSASSGTGVTSTDTQYF
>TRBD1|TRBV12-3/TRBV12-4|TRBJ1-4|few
TGTGCCAGCAGTTTCCCGGGACAGAATGAAAAACTGTTTTTT
CASSFPGQNEKLFF
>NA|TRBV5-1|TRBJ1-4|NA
TGCGCCAGCAGCGTGAACACCGCGACTAATGAAAAACTGTTTTTT
CASSVNTATNEKLFF
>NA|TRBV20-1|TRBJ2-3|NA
TGCAGTGCTAACACAGCGGCGGGTACGCAGTATTTT
CSANTAAGTQYF